This T cell receptor (beta chain) is from a study of cytomegalovirus exposure and HLA in healthy donors. This CDR3 has 15 amino acids. V lost 1 base to trimming and J lost 6 bases, with 10 bases between them. Per the germline V gene, CDR1 is SGHVS and CDR2 is FQNEAQ. From the approximately 120-subject validation cohort, which was separate from the roughly 670-subject first cohort, the donors were drawn. Data came from immunoSEQ multiplex PCR; TCRdb stores just in-frame clones and leaves some out. The data show 250,000 to 300,000 clones, 90% seen once. Specimen: PBMCs. This clonotype originated in a woman aged 18-29 years in good health and CMV-seronegative. The chain links TRBV7-8 to TRBJ1-6; D is possibly TRBD1 (6 bases). In DNA, the CDR3 is TGTGCCAGCAGCTTAGTGCAGGGGCGTAATTCACCCCTCCACTTT. It translates to CASSLVQGRNSPLHF. Full variable domain (remainder filled in from reference TRBV7-8 and TRBJ1-6): GAGVSQSPRYKVAKRGQDVALRCDPISGHVSLFWYQQALGQGPEFLTYFQNEAQLDKSGLPSDRFFAERPEGSVSTLKIQRTQQEDSAVYLCASSLVQGRNSPLHFGNGTRLTVT.